Shown below are 10 T cell receptor beta chains from a single sample sequenced in a study of blood T cell repertoires in COVID-19 (dated by TCRdb to between 2020 and 2021). Libraries were prepared through the immunoSEQ multiplex PCR assay. TCRdb re-hosts the immuneACCESS table, in-frame sequences only. Its copies lack some clones; in the studies checked, an unresolved V gene accounts for under half of them, and the cause for the rest is not known. The sample includes roughly 46,000 clones, with more than 75% observed a single time. About 16% of the sample comes from the top ten. The sequencing input was peripheral blood. These receptors all stem from a human donor in a cohort sampled during active COVID-19.

The chain recombines TRBV11-2 with TRBJ2-1, with 8 positions matching TRBD2. Germline CDR1 is SGHAT and CDR2 is FQNNGV. V trimming: 5 bases; J trimming: 6 bases; junction bases outside the gene matches: 3. The CDR3 is 13 residues long. CDR3 sequence reads: CASSQTSANEQFF. In DNA form, the CDR3 reads TGTGCCAGCAGCCAGACTAGCGCCAATGAGCAGTTCTTC.

The V and J genes are TRBV5-8 and TRBJ1-5, with 8 bases aligning to TRBD1. The CDR3 length is 16 residues. Germline lookup yields CDR1 SGHTS and CDR2 YDEGEE. V was clipped by 4 bases and J by 6 bases; unmatched bases: 12. CDR3 in DNA: TGTGCCAGCAGCGATCACCGGACAGGGACCACTCAGCCCCAGCATTTT. This gives the protein CASSDHRTGTTQPQHF. Filled out from reference TRBV5-8 and TRBJ1-5, the complete variable domain reads EAGVTQSPTHLIKTRGQQATLRCSPISGHTSVYWYQQALGLGLQFLLWYDEGEERNRGNFPPRFSGRQFPNYSSELNVNALELEDSALYLCASSDHRTGTTQPQHFGDGTRLSIL.

This clone was detected a few times. The chain links TRBV14 to TRBJ2-2; 8 bases line up with TRBD1. The CDR3 has 16 residues. The junction had 10 bases not matched to a gene; V was cut back by 6 bases and J by 4 bases. CDR1 is SGHDN, CDR2 FVKESK, per germline. The CDR3 protein is CASRLTTGGGTGELFF. CDR3 nucleotide sequence: TGTGCCAGCAGGCTGACCACAGGGGGAGGCACCGGGGAGCTGTTTTTT.

This chain links TRBV9 with TRBJ2-5, with D perhaps matching TRBD2 (5 bases). This CDR3 has 15 amino acids. V gave up 3 bases and J gave up 5 bases, with 17 bases separating them. Germline-derived CDR1 and CDR2 are SGDLS and YYNGEE. The CDR3 DNA sequence: TGTGCCAGCAGCGGGCGGGCAGAGCTCTGGGAGACCCAGTACTTC. Translated: CASSGRAELWETQYF.

The gene calls are TRBV4-3 and TRBJ1-2; D ambiguous. The CDR3 loop spans 15 amino acids. V was trimmed by 0 bases and J by 1 base, leaving 9 bases between them. Germline-derived CDR1 and CDR2 are LGHNA and YSLEER. The CDR3 reads CASSQDPGNNYGYTF. The CDR3 nucleotides are TGCGCCAGCAGCCAAGATCCAGGCAATAACTATGGCTACACCTTC.

This clone was counted between two and nine times. This chain connects TRBV20-1 to TRBJ1-2; TRBD1 matches at 8 bases. Per the germline V gene, CDR1 is DFQATT and CDR2 is SNEGSKA (reference sequence). CDR3 length: 13 residues. The J segment lost 8 bases and the V segment lost 5 bases, leaving 10 bases of the junction unmatched. The CDR3 spells CSARDQGAMGYTF. In nucleotides, the CDR3 is TGCAGTGCTCGTGATCAGGGGGCTATGGGCTACACCTTC.

The sample holds one count of this clone. The V and J genes are TRBV3-1 (or the pseudogene TRBV3-2) and TRBJ2-7; 8 bases are a match to TRBD1. The ends lost 4 bases at V and 2 bases at J; junction bases unmatched: 10. The CDR3 is 16 amino acids. The germline gives CDR1 LGHDT, CDR2 YNNKEL (reference sequence). CDR3 amino acids: CASSLRIGTGPYEQYF. In DNA form, the CDR3 reads TGTGCCAGCAGCCTGAGGATCGGGACAGGCCCCTACGAGCAGTACTTC.

The J gene is TRBJ2-3, the V gene TRBV6-4; TRBD2 aligns across 14 bases. V gave up 5 bases and J gave up 4 bases; unmatched junction bases: 2. The CDR3 spans 15 residues. Germline CDR1 reads MRHNA; CDR2 reads SNTAGT. CDR3 DNA sequence: TGTGCCAGCAGTCGACTAGCGGGGGGGCCAGATACGCAGTATTTT. The encoded protein is CASSRLAGGPDTQYF.

The J gene is TRBJ2-1, the V gene TRBV5-1; 10 bases map to TRBD2. The CDR3 runs 16 residues. Germline V gene data show CDR1 as SGHRS and CDR2 as YFSETQ. After removal of 1 base from V and 6 bases from J, the junction contained 7 bases not matched to a gene. The CDR3 DNA reads as TGCGCCAGCAGCTTGCAAGGGCCTAGCGGGGGCAATGAGCAGTTCTTC. Its translation is CASSLQGPSGGNEQFF.

In DNA form, the CDR3 reads TGTGCCAGCAGGCCCGCCCAACTAGCGGGATGGGAGCAGTACTTC. It yields the protein CASRPAQLAGWEQYF. The chain uses TRBV6-5 and TRBJ2-7; TRBD2 matches 10 bases. The CDR3 is 15 residues long. V was clipped by 6 bases and J by 7 bases; unmatched bases: 12. Germline V gene sequence: CDR1 MNHEY, CDR2 SVGAGI.